Given below is one T cell receptor beta chain in context. The antigen remains unidentified. The treatment is: oral pan-JAK inhibitor, 5-10 mg twice daily. Lesional scalp punch biopsies and peripheral blood came from alopecia areata patients. The data were taken from a study of CD8+ T cells in alopecia areata. Germline V gene sequence: CDR1 SNHLY, CDR2 FYNNEI. V dropped 7 bases and J dropped 0 bases, with 10 bases sitting between them. CDR3 length equals 15 residues. In each case, RNA was isolated and then reverse transcribed into cDNA as the sequencing template. TCRdb's table, derived via immunoSEQ multiplex PCR, lists solely in-frame clones and lacks some. The repertoire has 150,000 or so clones, approximately 59% of them found once; the top ten carry 16%. Findings and limits, study-wide: Between patients, shared TCR sequences were less clear than in mice. This was possibly due in part to HLA diversity in the patient population. Treatment with tofacitinib significantly lowered scalp clonality and reduced expanded CD8+ clones among the top 100. Under tofacitinib, numerous expanded lesional clonotypes remained detectable in scalp and blood.

This clonotype was obtained from a human donor with alopecia areata. This rearrangement joins TRBV2 to TRBJ2-6; D is unresolved. The sequencing used CD4+ T cells sorted from blood, collected at roughly week 58, from a patient treated with tofacitinib. The DNA of the CDR3 is TGTGCCAGCATGCCAGTGACCTCTGGGGCCAACGTCCTGACTTTC. Its translation: CASMPVTSGANVLTF.